The rows below give T cell receptor beta chains drawn from one sample of a study of high-grade serous ovarian cancer treatment subgroups. TCRdb keeps only in-frame clones here, not all; method: immunoSEQ multiplex PCR. The profile covers 35,000 to 45,000 clones, with 79% appearing a single time and over 3% taken by the ten largest. Sequencing used tumor tissue. The receptors stem from a human donor with high-grade serous ovarian cancer. Each CDR3 is given with its conserved first and last residue. The D gene is left open where the match is weak. Not every row has a clone size; where given, it reads once, few, many or a size class.

>TRBV6-1|NA|NA|TRBJ2-7
TGTGCCAGCAGTGAAGCGCTGACAGAGACCTACGAGCAGTACTTC
CASSEALTETYEQYF
>TRBV4-3|NA|NA|TRBJ2-3
TGCGCCAGCAGCCAAGGAAGAGGGGGAGGTCAGGGCACAGATACGCAGTATTTT
CASSQGRGGGQGTDTQYF
>TRBV6-1|NA|NA|TRBJ2-7
TGTGCCAGCCAGAGGTCCTACGAGCAGTACTTC
CASQRSYEQYF
>TRBV23-1|NA|NA|TRBJ2-7
TGCGCCAGCAGTCAATCTAGGCTAGGAACCTACGAGCAGTACTTC
CASSQSRLGTYEQYF
>TRBV2|NA|TRBD1|TRBJ1-2
TGTGCCAGCAGTCCAGGGGGTGGCTACACCTTC
CASSPGGGYTF
>TRBV2|NA|NA|TRBJ2-5
TGTGCCAGCAGTGACCCCAGGGAAGAGACCCAGTACTTC
CASSDPREETQYF
>TRBV28|NA|NA|TRBJ2-6
TGTGCCAGCAGTCGAACAGGGTTCGCTGGGGCCAACGTCCTGACTTTC
CASSRTGFAGANVLTF
>TRBV28|NA|NA|TRBJ1-2
TGTGCCAGCAGTTTGGTTGAGGCGGGGAACTATGGCTACACCTTC
CASSLVEAGNYGYTF
>TRBV4-3|NA|NA|TRBJ1-3
TGCGCCAGCAGCCAAGGGCACGACGGCCACTCTGGAAACACCATATATTTT
CASSQGHDGHSGNTIYF
>TRBV5-1|few|NA|TRBJ2-5
TGCGCCAGCAGCTATATCCTCGAAGAGACCCAGTACTTC
CASSYILEETQYF
>TRBV18|NA|NA|TRBJ1-5
TGTGCCAGCTCACCACCCAATCAGCCCCAGCATTTT
CASSPPNQPQHF
>TRBV2|once|TRBD2|TRBJ2-7
TGTGCCAGTAAGCGGGAGGCCCTCTACGAGCAGTACTTC
CASKREALYEQYF
>TRBV7-2|NA|NA|TRBJ1-5
TGTGCCAGCAGCTTGGCAGGGAGTCAGCCCCAGCATTTT
CASSLAGSQPQHF
>TRBV30|NA|NA|TRBJ2-3
TGTGCCTGGTCGGGTGGGGTTAACACAGATACGCAGTATTTT
CAWSGGVNTDTQYF
>TRBV7-2|NA|NA|TRBJ1-1
TGTGCCAGCAGCTTACTGAACACTGAAGCTTTCTTT
CASSLLNTEAFF
>TRBV9|NA|TRBD2|TRBJ2-5
TGTGCCAGCAGCCTACTAGCGGGAGAAGAGACCCAGTACTTC
CASSLLAGEETQYF
>TRBV7-9|NA|NA|TRBJ2-2
TGTGCCAGCAGCTCCCCTCGACGACAGAAAGGGGAGCTGTTTTTT
CASSSPRRQKGELFF
>TRBV19|NA|NA|TRBJ2-1
TGTGCCAGTAGTACGACCCTACAGGGGACTCCGTTCTTC
CASSTTLQGTPFF
>TRBV4-3|large|TRBD1|TRBJ2-3
TGCGCCAGCAGCCAGGACAGGGCAGGAGATACGCAGTATTTT
CASSQDRAGDTQYF
>TRBV11-3|NA|NA|TRBJ2-7
TGTGCCAGCAGCTTAGGAGGTGTTCCCTACGAGCAGTACTTC
CASSLGGVPYEQYF
>TRBV2|NA|NA|TRBJ2-2
TGTGCCAGCAGCCTAGAAGGGGGAACCGGGGAGCTGTTTTTT
CASSLEGGTGELFF
>TRBV19|NA|NA|TRBJ2-1
TGTGCCAGTAGTATCGGGCAGGCGATCTACAATGAGCAGTTCTTC
CASSIGQAIYNEQFF
>TRBV19|few|NA|TRBJ1-2
TGTGCCAGTAGTATAACGGCAGTAACTAACTATGGCTACACCTTC
CASSITAVTNYGYTF
>TRBV28|NA|NA|TRBJ1-1
TGTGCCAGCAGTACCTACCCAGGGGAAGGAGACACTGAAGCTTTCTTT
CASSTYPGEGDTEAFF
>TRBV15|NA|NA|TRBJ1-5
TGTGCCACCAGCAGAGACCCTGGGAATCAGCCCCAGCATTTT
CATSRDPGNQPQHF
>TRBV2|NA|TRBD2|TRBJ2-5
TGTGCCAGCAGCCCCGGGACTAGCGGGAGGGAAGAGACCCAGTACTTC
CASSPGTSGREETQYF
>TRBV4-3|NA|NA|TRBJ1-4
TGCGCCAGCAGCCAGAGCGGTGAAAAACTGTTTTTT
CASSQSGEKLFF
>TRBV28|NA|NA|TRBJ1-2
TGTGCCAGCAGGGGACCCGAAGCTAACTATGGCTACACCTTC
CASRGPEANYGYTF
>TRBV14|NA|NA|TRBJ2-7
TGTGCCAGCAGCCAGGGATTGCGGGTCGAGCAGTACTTC
CASSQGLRVEQYF
>TRBV19|NA|NA|TRBJ2-1
TGTGCCAGTAGTATAGGATGGATTCGGCCACATGAGCAGTTCTTC
CASSIGWIRPHEQFF
>TRBV4-2|NA|TRBD1|TRBJ1-2
TGTGCCAGCCGCCGACAGGGGGCCTTCTTAGACTATGGCTACACCTTC
CASRRQGAFLDYGYTF
>TRBV29-1|NA|NA|TRBJ2-5
TGCAGCGCCTTCGGAGGGCCGTGGGAGACCCAGTACTTC
CSAFGGPWETQYF
>TRBV19|NA|TRBD1|TRBJ1-5
TGTGCCAGTAACCTAGGAAGGGGGCAAGGCAATCAGCCCCAGCATTTT
CASNLGRGQGNQPQHF
>TRBV11-2|NA|NA|TRBJ2-2
TGTGCCAGCAGTCCCAGGGAGCTCGGCGGGGAGCTGTTTTTT
CASSPRELGGELFF
>TRBV6-5|NA|NA|TRBJ2-7
TGTGCCAGCAGTGACGCCTACGAGCAGTACTTC
CASSDAYEQYF
>TRBV7-2|NA|NA|TRBJ1-2
TGTGCCAGCAGCCCCACTCCCATTAACTATGGCTACACCTTC
CASSPTPINYGYTF
>TRBV19|NA|TRBD1|TRBJ1-5
TGTGCCAGTAGGCCGACAGGGCTTCTTGGCAATCAGCCCCAGCATTTT
CASRPTGLLGNQPQHF